This T cell receptor beta chain was recovered during a study of identical twins. From the 5' RACE reads, TCRdb called clonotypes with MiXCR, one entry per CDR3 protein. Of roughly 1,500,000 distinct CDR3 sequences listed, under 35% are singletons. The CDR3 covers 17 residues. The V and J ends lost 2 bases and 0 bases respectively, with 14 bases between them. CDR1 and CDR2 (germline): MGHRA, YSYEKL. The gene calls are TRBV4-1 and TRBJ2-1; D may be TRBD2 (6 bases). Sequenced material: cord blood. The source is a newborn girl in good health. The DNA for the CDR3 is TGCGCCAGCAGCCAACTCATTGCGGGACCCTCCTACAATGAGCAGTTCTTC. Amino acids: CASSQLIAGPSYNEQFF.